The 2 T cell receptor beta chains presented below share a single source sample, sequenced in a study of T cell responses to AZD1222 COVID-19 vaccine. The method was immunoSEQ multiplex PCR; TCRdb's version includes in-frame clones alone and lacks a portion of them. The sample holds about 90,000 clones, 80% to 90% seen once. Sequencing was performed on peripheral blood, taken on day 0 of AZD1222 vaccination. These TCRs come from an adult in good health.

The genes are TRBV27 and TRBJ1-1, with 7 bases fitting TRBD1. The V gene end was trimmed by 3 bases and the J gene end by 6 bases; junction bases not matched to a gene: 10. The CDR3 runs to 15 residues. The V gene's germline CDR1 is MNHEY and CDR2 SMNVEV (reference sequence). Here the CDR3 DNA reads TGTGCCAGCAGTTTCAAGGCAGGGGGATTCGCTGAAGCTTTCTTT. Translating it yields CASSFKAGGFAEAFF.

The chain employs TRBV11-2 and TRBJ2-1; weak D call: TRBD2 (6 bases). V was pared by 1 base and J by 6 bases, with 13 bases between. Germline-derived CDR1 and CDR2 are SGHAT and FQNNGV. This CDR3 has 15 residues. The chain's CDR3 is CASSLASVILNEQFF. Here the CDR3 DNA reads TGTGCCAGCAGCTTAGCTAGCGTGATTCTCAATGAGCAGTTCTTC. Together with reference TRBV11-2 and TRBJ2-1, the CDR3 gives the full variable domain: EAGVAQSPRYKIIEKRQSVAFWCNPISGHATLYWYQQILGQGPKLLIQFQNNGVVDDSQLPKDRFSAERLKGVDSTLKIQPAKLEDSAVYLCASSLASVILNEQFFGPGTRLTVL.